One sample yielded the 22 T cell receptor beta chains listed below, sequenced in a study of T cell repertoires in cytomegalovirus infection. TCRdb re-called the reads through MiXCR, storing one row per CDR3 protein. The sample has about 300,000 distinct CDR3 sequences; about a tenth are singletons. Sequenced: PBMCs. Receptors originate from a human donor in good health (CMV status not recorded). Some clones in this sample may be carry-over from other donors' samples.

This clonotype occurred a few times. The rearrangement joins TRBV25-1 to TRBJ1-2, with 8 bases fitting TRBD1. This CDR3 is built from 15 residues. Germline loops: CDR1 MGHDK, CDR2 SYGVNS. V was pared by 3 bases and J by 4 bases, with 7 bases of the junction left unmatched. The CDR3 bases are TGTGCCAGCAGTGACGGACAGGGTTCGGGCTATGGCTACACCTTC. Protein: CASSDGQGSGYGYTF.

This clonotype was recorded many times. The genes are TRBV7-9 and TRBJ2-3, with 10 bases that match TRBD2. Germline CDR1 SEHNR, CDR2 FQNEAQ (reference sequence). The ends lost 2 bases at V and 6 bases at J; junction bases unmatched: 11. This CDR3 region has 17 residues. For the CDR3, the DNA is TGTGCCAGCAGCTTACAACCGGGACTAGCGTTCATCGATACGCAGTATTTT. It is translated as CASSLQPGLAFIDTQYF.

Only a few counts were recorded for this clonotype. V and J are TRBV6-1 and TRBJ1-1, with D tentatively TRBD1 (6 bases). CDR3 length: 13 residues. The V end lost 6 bases, the J end lost 10 bases, and 18 bases lay between the germline ends. The germline CDR1 and CDR2 sequences are MNHNS and SASEGT. The CDR3 here is CASSPPGARVAFF. The DNA of the CDR3 is TGTGCCAGCAGCCCCCCGGGGGCGCGCGTAGCTTTCTTT.

Many counts were recorded for this clonotype. The genes are TRBV19 and TRBJ1-6, with unresolved D. V was pared by 5 bases and J by 9 bases, with 11 bases between. The CDR3 is made up of 13 amino acids. Per germline, CDR1 LNHDA and CDR2 SQIVND (reference sequence). The CDR3 coding sequence is TGTGCCAGTAGTGATATAGAAAGTTCACCCCTCCACTTT. Its translation is CASSDIESSPLHF. The full variable domain, in which reference TRBV19 and TRBJ1-6 provide the parts outside the CDR3, is DGGITQSPKYLFRKEGQNVTLSCEQNLNHDAMYWYRQDPGQGLRLIYYSQIVNDFQKGDIAEGYSVSREKKESFPLTVTSAQKNPTAFYLCASSDIESSPLHFGNGTRLTVT.

This clonotype was detected many times. The chain combines TRBV7-9 with TRBJ1-2; D is possibly TRBD1 (5 bases). The germline V gene has CDR1 SEHNR and CDR2 FQNEAQ (reference sequence). The CDR3 runs to 13 residues. Trimming removed 5 bases from V and 6 bases from J, with 13 bases in between. Written as DNA, the CDR3 is TGTGCCAGCAGCCTAGACAGTATCAATGGCTACACCTTC. Its translation is CASSLDSINGYTF.

The table lists this clonotype with a few counts. V is TRBV12-3 or TRBV12-4 and J is TRBJ2-1; D perhaps matches TRBD2 (6 bases). V lost 3 bases and J lost 0, with 12 bases in between. The CDR3 totals 16 residues. The CDR3 is CASSLFAGISYNEQFF. In nucleotides, the CDR3 is TGTGCCAGCAGTTTGTTCGCGGGGATCTCCTACAATGAGCAGTTCTTC.

This sequence joins TRBV5-1 and TRBJ1-4; D call uncertain. There are 15 residues in the CDR3. Trimming cost V 4 bases and J 5 bases, with 15 bases left between them. Germline V gives CDR1 SGHRS, CDR2 YFSETQ. The CDR3 reads CASSPGGSLNEKLFF. DNA for the CDR3: TGCGCCAGCAGCCCCGGTGGATCCCTCAATGAAAAACTGTTTTTT.

This clonotype was recorded at least ten times. This chain uses TRBV10-2 with TRBJ2-1; 10 bases are a match to TRBD1. V trimming: 3 bases; J trimming: 7 bases; junction bases outside the gene matches: 6. The CDR3 consists of 15 residues. Looked up from germline, CDR1 is WSHSY and CDR2 is SAAADI. The CDR3 protein is CASSDKTGGRNEQFF. The CDR3 bases are TGCGCCAGCAGTGACAAGACAGGGGGCAGGAATGAGCAGTTCTTC.

This clonotype was observed many times. The chain combines TRBV6-2 or TRBV6-3 with TRBJ2-7; 8 nucleotides agree with TRBD1. Germline V lookup: CDR1 MNHEY, CDR2 SVGEGT. V was pared by 5 bases and J by 3 bases, with 12 bases of the junction left unmatched. This CDR3 contains 16 residues. CDR3 bases: TGTGCCAGCAGTACGGGACAGGCGTTCTACCTCTACGAGCAGTACGTC. Its protein is CASSTGQAFYLYEQYV.

This clonotype was counted ten times or more. The chain uses TRBV19 and TRBJ1-5; 8 nucleotides agree with TRBD1. V lost 5 bases, J lost 2 bases, and 8 bases stayed unmatched. This CDR3 is 16 amino acids long. CDR1 is LNHDA and CDR2 is SQIVND in the germline V gene (reference sequence). The CDR3 loop is CASSLTGGSGNQPQHF. Written as DNA, the CDR3 is TGTGCCAGTAGTCTAACAGGGGGGTCGGGCAATCAGCCCCAGCATTTT.

This clonotype was counted at least ten times. The chain couples TRBV6-2 or TRBV6-3 to TRBJ2-5; a weak D match, TRBD1 (6 bases). Trimming left V 6 bases short and J 1 base short, with 18 bases between. Germline V gene sequence: CDR1 MNHEY, CDR2 SVGEGT. This CDR3 has 16 amino acids. CDR3: CASRQIPGHLQETQYF. The CDR3 DNA follows: TGTGCCAGCAGGCAAATTCCGGGACACCTCCAAGAGACCCAGTACTTC.

This clonotype was found many times. The V call is TRBV15, the J call TRBJ2-5; D not resolved. V dropped 0 bases and J dropped 5 bases, with 4 bases sitting between them. In germline, CDR1 is LNHNV, CDR2 YYDKDF (reference sequence). The CDR3 covers 12 residues. The CDR3 nucleotides are TGTGCCACCAGCAGAGATACGGAGACCCAGTACTTC. Translation gives CATSRDTETQYF.

The J gene is TRBJ1-2, the V gene TRBV28, with D possibly TRBD1 on 5 matching bases. Trimming stripped 4 bases from V and 1 base from J, with 22 bases between. Germline-derived CDR1 and CDR2 are MDHEN and SYDVKM. The CDR3 runs to 18 residues. This CDR3 reads CASSSSAGLVLVNYGYTF. The CDR3 nucleotides read TGTGCCAGCAGTTCGTCCGCAGGGTTGGTTTTAGTTAACTATGGCTACACCTTC.

The table lists this clonotype with a few counts. The chain links TRBV2 to TRBJ1-1; no firm D call. The V and J ends lost 7 bases and 1 base respectively, with 13 bases between them. Germline CDR1 reads SNHLY; CDR2 reads FYNNEI. CDR3 size: 14 residues. In nucleotides, the CDR3 is TGTGCCAGCAACCAAGGTCTTGGGAACACTGAAGCTTTCTTT. Translating it yields CASNQGLGNTEAFF.

Ten or more counts support this clonotype. This chain links TRBV7-2 with TRBJ1-3, with 11 bases aligning to TRBD1. The CDR3 is 18 amino acids. V shed 8 bases, J shed 1 base, and the junction held 13 bases outside the gene matches. CDR1 SGHTA and CDR2 FQGNSA come from the germline V gene. The CDR3 is CASVPTWTGGKSGNTIYF. CDR3 DNA sequence: TGTGCCAGCGTCCCTACCTGGACAGGGGGCAAGTCTGGAAACACCATATATTTT.

This clonotype was picked up a small number of times. This chain joins TRBV28 and TRBJ1-5, with 9 bases lining up with TRBD1. The germline V gene has CDR1 MDHEN and CDR2 SYDVKM. CDR3 length: 16 residues. Unmatched junction bases numbered 6, after V lost 5 bases and J lost 1 base. CDR3 region: CASSPSDRGSNQPQHF. In DNA form, the CDR3 reads TGTGCCAGCAGTCCCTCGGACAGGGGAAGCAATCAGCCCCAGCATTTT.

This clonotype was detected ten times or more. The DNA for the CDR3 is TGTGCCAGCAGTGACTCCCCCGGCAATGAGCAGTTCTTC. Its translation is CASSDSPGNEQFF. This chain uses TRBV28 with TRBJ2-1; D unclear. CDR1 is MDHEN and CDR2 is SYDVKM in the germline V gene. The CDR3 spans 13 residues. V lost 5 bases to trimming and J lost 6 bases, with 11 bases between them.

This clonotype has a count of ten or more. The V gene is TRBV6-1, the J gene TRBJ2-1; possibly TRBD1 for D (5 bases). V lost 6 bases to trimming and J lost 9 bases, with 12 bases between them. Per germline, CDR1 MNHNS and CDR2 SASEGT. The CDR3 contains 12 residues. CDR3 residues: CASSPDRGEQFF. The CDR3 region has the DNA TGTGCCAGCAGCCCTGACAGAGGTGAGCAGTTCTTC.

The table lists this clonotype with many counts. The rearrangement joins TRBV20-1 to TRBJ2-3; unclear D gene. The CDR3 totals 14 residues. Germline V gives CDR1 DFQATT, CDR2 SNEGSKA (reference sequence). Trimming took 1 base from V and 0 from J, leaving 8 bases between them. The CDR3 DNA sequence: TGCAGTGCTAGAGGGGCAATTAGCACAGATACGCAGTATTTT. Protein sequence: CSARGAISTDTQYF.

There are many counts of this clonotype. V and J are TRBV20-1 and TRBJ1-1; perhaps TRBD1 as D (6 bases). CDR3 size: 12 residues. Per the germline V gene, CDR1 is DFQATT and CDR2 is SNEGSKA (reference sequence). Trimming shortened V by 5 bases and J by 4 bases, and 11 bases separated the two germline ends. The CDR3 is CSAADRPTEAFF. The DNA for the CDR3 is TGCAGTGCTGCTGACAGGCCCACTGAAGCTTTCTTT.

This clonotype was picked up many times. This chain uses TRBV4-1 with TRBJ2-1, with a weak D call TRBD1 (7 bases). V lost 4 bases to trimming and J lost 1 base, with 17 bases between them. CDR1 is MGHRA and CDR2 is YSYEKL in the germline V gene. This CDR3 region has 17 residues. CDR3 nucleotide sequence: TGCGCCAGCAGCCTCGGCAGGGGGACTTTGTCCTACAATGAGCAGTTCTTC. Translated: CASSLGRGTLSYNEQFF.

This clonotype was counted only a few times. J is TRBJ1-1 and V is TRBV7-9, with D hard to call. The CDR3 sequence is 12 residues long. Trimming pared 6 bases from V and 3 bases from J, leaving 8 bases between. Germline assignment: CDR1 SEHNR and CDR2 FQNEAQ (reference sequence). As DNA, the CDR3 is TGTGCCAGCAGGAACGATCACACTGAAGCTTTCTTT. It specifies CASRNDHTEAFF.